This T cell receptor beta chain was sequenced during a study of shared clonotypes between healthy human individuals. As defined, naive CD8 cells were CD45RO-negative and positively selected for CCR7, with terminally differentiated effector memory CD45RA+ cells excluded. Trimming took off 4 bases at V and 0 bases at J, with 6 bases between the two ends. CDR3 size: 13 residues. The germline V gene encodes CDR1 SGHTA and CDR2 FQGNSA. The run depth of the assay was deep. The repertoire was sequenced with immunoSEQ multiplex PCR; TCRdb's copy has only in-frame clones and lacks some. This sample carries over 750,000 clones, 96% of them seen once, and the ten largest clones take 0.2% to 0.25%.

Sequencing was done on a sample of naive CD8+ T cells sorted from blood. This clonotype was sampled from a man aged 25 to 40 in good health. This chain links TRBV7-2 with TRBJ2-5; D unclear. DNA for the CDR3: TGTGCCAGCAGCTATCGATACCAAGAGACCCAGTACTTC. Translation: CASSYRYQETQYF. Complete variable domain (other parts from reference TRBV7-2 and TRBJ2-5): GAGVSQSPSNKVTEKGKDVELRCDPISGHTALYWYRQSLGQGLEFLIYFQGNSAPDKSGLPSDRFSAERTGGSVSTLTIQRTQQEDSAVYLCASSYRYQETQYFGPGTRLLVL.